These 28 T cell receptor beta chains originate from one sample sequenced in a study of blood T cell repertoires in COVID-19. TCRdb's table, derived via immunoSEQ multiplex PCR, lists solely in-frame clones and lacks some. Here the sample spans 220,000 or so clones, 90% being singletons. The sequencing sample was made of PBMCs or T cells enriched from blood (not recorded which). These receptor sequences come from a man younger than 45 who had been exposed to COVID-19.

The chain recombines TRBV30 with TRBJ2-3, with TRBD1 as a possible D gene (6 bases). Per germline, CDR1 GTSNPN and CDR2 SVGIG (reference sequence). The CDR3 spans 13 residues. The germline V and J ends were trimmed by 3 bases and 2 bases, with 9 bases remaining between them. In nucleotides, the CDR3 is TGTGCCTGGAGCGAGGGGGTCACAGATACGCAGTATTTT. Its translation: CAWSEGVTDTQYF.

This clone came up once. V and J are TRBV11-2 and TRBJ1-1; 9 bases are shared with TRBD1. CDR3 length: 17 amino acids. Germline assignment: CDR1 SGHAT and CDR2 FQNNGV. J gave up 0 bases and V 5 bases, and 10 bases lay outside the gene matches. The CDR3: CASSADRGGFLNTEAFF. In nucleotides, the CDR3 is TGTGCCAGCAGCGCGGACAGGGGAGGCTTCTTGAACACTGAAGCTTTCTTT.

The J gene is TRBJ1-3, the V gene TRBV10-3; 11 bases fit TRBD1. CDR3 length equals 15 residues. The ends lost 4 bases at V and 2 bases at J; junction bases unmatched: 1. Per the germline V gene, CDR1 is ENHRY and CDR2 is SYGVKD. CDR3 in amino acids: CAISGTGGAGNTIYF. Here the CDR3 DNA reads TGTGCCATCAGTGGGACAGGGGGCGCTGGAAACACCATATATTTT.

The chain couples TRBV11-2 to TRBJ2-7, with TRBD1 matching over 7 bases. The CDR3 is 15 amino acids. Per the germline V gene, CDR1 is SGHAT and CDR2 is FQNNGV. The trim removed 1 base at V and 4 bases at J, leaving 7 bases unmatched. CDR3 coding DNA: TGTGCCAGCAGCTTAGGTTGGACAGGAGAATACGAGCAGTACTTC. Its translation is CASSLGWTGEYEQYF.

The gene calls are TRBV5-1 and TRBJ1-4; 10 nucleotides match TRBD1. Looked up from germline, CDR1 is SGHRS and CDR2 is YFSETQ. V dropped 0 bases and J dropped 7; count of bases not matched to a gene: 3. The CDR3 sequence is 15 residues long. DNA of the CDR3: TGCGCCAGCAGCTTGGGGGACAGGGGTGGTGAAAAACTGTTTTTT. Translation: CASSLGDRGGEKLFF.

This clone was picked up one time. The rearrangement links TRBV7-2 to TRBJ1-2, with 7 positions matching TRBD1. With 5 bases clipped from V and 4 bases from J, the junction kept 19 bases outside the gene matches. The CDR3 length is 18 residues. Looked up from germline, CDR1 is SGHTA and CDR2 is FQGNSA. DNA of the CDR3: TGTGCCAGCAGCCCGTACACCCTCCCGACAGGGATTTCCTATGGCTACACCTTC. This sequence encodes CASSPYTLPTGISYGYTF.

The chain carries TRBV5-4 and TRBJ2-2; 8 nucleotides line up with TRBD1. The CDR3 contains 15 residues. Trimming cost V 4 bases and J 6 bases; bases outside gene matches: 8. Germline-derived CDR1 and CDR2 are SGHNT and YYREEE (reference sequence). The CDR3 spells CASSTGQASPGELFF. In nucleotides, the CDR3 is TGTGCCAGCAGCACGGGACAGGCATCCCCCGGGGAGCTGTTTTTT.

This clone was observed once. CDR3 residues: CAAQGSAVDTQYF. CDR3 nucleotides: TGTGCCGCTCAGGGCTCGGCAGTAGATACGCAGTATTTT. V and J are TRBV6-5 and TRBJ2-3; tentative D call: TRBD1 (5 bases). The CDR3 covers 13 residues. V dropped 11 bases and J dropped 5 bases, with 17 bases sitting between them. Looked up from germline, CDR1 is MNHEY and CDR2 is SVGAGI.

The genes are TRBV19 and TRBJ2-5; 7 positions match TRBD1. The CDR3 consists of 14 residues. The germline V gene encodes CDR1 LNHDA and CDR2 SQIVND (reference sequence). V lost 4 bases to trimming and J lost 6 bases; unmatched junction nucleotides: 8. The CDR3 loop is CASSTGQDRKTQYF. The CDR3 nucleotides read TGTGCCAGTAGTACAGGACAGGATCGGAAGACCCAGTACTTC.

CDR3 nucleotide sequence: TGTGCCTGGAGTTCCCCGGGGGGTTTAGGTCAGCCCCAGCATTTT. This gives the protein CAWSSPGGLGQPQHF. This chain connects TRBV30 to TRBJ1-5, with D perhaps matching TRBD1 (5 bases). The CDR3 extends over 15 amino acids. Trimming took 2 bases from V and 6 from J, leaving 17 bases between them. Germline loops: CDR1 GTSNPN, CDR2 SVGIG (reference sequence).

This rearrangement joins TRBV19 to TRBJ2-5, with 10 bases lining up with TRBD2. Germline V gene lookup returns CDR1 LNHDA and CDR2 SQIVND (reference sequence). The V gene end was trimmed by 5 bases and the J gene end by 2 bases; junction bases not matched to a gene: 2. This CDR3 has 14 residues. In DNA form, the CDR3 reads TGTGCCAGTAGTCCGACTAGCGGGCAAGAGACCCAGTACTTC. Residues: CASSPTSGQETQYF. Using reference TRBV19 and TRBJ2-5 for the parts outside the CDR3, the full variable domain is DGGITQSPKYLFRKEGQNVTLSCEQNLNHDAMYWYRQDPGQGLRLIYYSQIVNDFQKGDIAEGYSVSREKKESFPLTVTSAQKNPTAFYLCASSPTSGQETQYFGPGTRLLVL.

V and J are TRBV11-2 and TRBJ2-1; D is uncertain. The germline gives CDR1 SGHAT, CDR2 FQNNGV. The CDR3 spans 11 residues. V lost 4 bases to trimming and J lost 8 bases, with 6 bases between them. CDR3 DNA: TGTGCCAGCAGCTCCCTACATGAGCAGTTCTTC. It codes for CASSSLHEQFF.

The chain recombines TRBV5-1 with TRBJ1-2; D is uncertain. V lost 2 bases, J lost 5 bases, and 7 bases lay in between. This CDR3 region has 12 residues. CDR1 and CDR2 from the germline V gene are SGHRS and YFSETQ. DNA of the CDR3: TGCGCCAGCAGCTTTTCAGAATATGGCTACACCTTC. This gives the protein CASSFSEYGYTF.

The V gene is TRBV9, the J gene TRBJ1-6; D is ambiguous. The ends were cut back, 3 bases at V and 5 bases at J, with 6 bases in the middle. Germline V gives CDR1 SGDLS, CDR2 YYNGEE. The CDR3 extends over 13 amino acids. CDR3 nucleotide sequence: TGTGCCAGCAGCGCCGGAGATAATTCACCCCTCCACTTT. Translation gives CASSAGDNSPLHF.

The CDR3 DNA follows: TGTGCCAGCAGTGACTCTGAGACTGGGGCCAACGTCCTGACTTTC. It yields the protein CASSDSETGANVLTF. The chain uses TRBV6-4 and TRBJ2-6; no clear D gene. Deletions cut 0 bases from V and 2 bases from J, with 5 bases between. Germline CDR1 and CDR2: MRHNA and SNTAGT. The CDR3 runs to 15 residues.

In its sample, this clone was seen a few times. V and J are TRBV7-9 and TRBJ1-4; D ambiguous. CDR1 is SEHNR and CDR2 is FQNEAQ in the germline V gene (reference sequence). Trimming removed 1 base at V and 3 bases at J, with 9 bases between. CDR3 length: 15 amino acids. The DNA of the CDR3 is TGTGCCAGCAGCTTAGTTGCGGTGGCTAATGAAAAACTGTTTTTT. Translation: CASSLVAVANEKLFF.

The chain uses TRBV15 and TRBJ1-5, with D possibly matching TRBD1 (6 bases). CDR3 length equals 15 residues. The germline gives CDR1 LNHNV, CDR2 YYDKDF (reference sequence). The V end lost 1 base, the J end lost 4 bases, and 11 bases lay between the germline ends. The CDR3: CATSRGTGLNQPQHF. In DNA form, the CDR3 reads TGTGCCACCAGCAGAGGTACAGGGTTAAATCAGCCCCAGCATTTT.

The genes are TRBV18 and TRBJ2-3, with 14 bases identical to TRBD2. The trim removed 7 bases at V and 0 bases at J, leaving 3 bases unmatched. CDR1 KGHSH and CDR2 LQKENI come from the germline V gene. This CDR3 is 16 amino acids long. CDR3 residues: CASLGLAGASTDTQYF. CDR3 bases: TGTGCCAGCTTGGGACTAGCGGGGGCAAGCACAGATACGCAGTATTTT.

The V gene is TRBV28, the J gene TRBJ1-1; D call uncertain. The CDR3 length is 15 residues. V lost 3 bases to trimming and J lost 3 bases, with 14 bases between them. Looked up from germline, CDR1 is MDHEN and CDR2 is SYDVKM. CDR3 nucleotides: TGTGCCAGCAGTTTCTTTACCCTTCGGGACACTGAAGCTTTCTTT. This codes for CASSFFTLRDTEAFF.

The rearrangement joins TRBV6-5 to TRBJ1-5, with a weak D call TRBD1 (5 bases). The V end lost 0 bases, the J end lost 7 bases, and 16 bases lay between the germline ends. This CDR3 has 16 amino acids. CDR1 and CDR2 from the germline V gene are MNHEY and SVGAGI. CDR3 amino acids: CASSYSGRGGGQPQHF. DNA for the CDR3: TGTGCCAGCAGTTACTCGGGGCGGGGAGGAGGGCAGCCCCAGCATTTT.

This chain joins TRBV5-5 and TRBJ2-7; 9 bases are a match to TRBD2. Per the germline V gene, CDR1 is SGHKS and CDR2 is YYEKEE (reference sequence). V lost 2 bases and J lost 4; bases outside the gene matches: 7. This CDR3 region has 15 residues. CDR3 residues: CASSFSGGSMYEQYF. The CDR3, as DNA: TGTGCCAGCAGCTTCAGCGGGGGGTCTATGTACGAGCAGTACTTC.

V usage is TRBV4-1 and J usage is TRBJ2-1; TRBD2 is a possible D gene (7 bases). From germline, CDR1 is MGHRA and CDR2 YSYEKL. The CDR3 consists of 13 residues. V was pared by 8 bases and J by 9 bases, with 17 bases between. CDR3 sequence reads: CASRGPGGIEQFF. CDR3 bases: TGCGCCAGCCGGGGCCCGGGGGGCATTGAGCAGTTCTTC.

The rearrangement uses TRBV3-1 (or the pseudogene TRBV3-2) and TRBJ1-6; 8 bases agree with TRBD1. With V trimmed by 4 bases and J by 7 bases, 9 bases remained unmatched. In germline, CDR1 is LGHDT, CDR2 YNNKEL (reference sequence). CDR3 length equals 16 residues. The CDR3 DNA reads as TGTGCCAGCAGCCGCGGACAGGGCCCTTCGAATTCACCCCTCCACTTT. It specifies CASSRGQGPSNSPLHF.

CDR3 protein: CASSPAETNTEAFF. Here the CDR3 DNA reads TGTGCCAGCAGCCCAGCAGAGACAAACACTGAAGCTTTCTTT. The chain has TRBV7-6 and TRBJ1-1; D is ambiguous. CDR1 is SGHVS and CDR2 is FNYEAQ in the germline V gene. V shed 5 bases and J shed 2 bases, with 12 bases lying between them. This CDR3 has 14 amino acids.

This clone was counted at least ten times. This chain connects TRBV6-2 or TRBV6-3 to TRBJ2-3; 10 bases map to TRBD1. With 2 bases clipped from V and 3 bases from J, the junction kept 5 bases outside the gene matches. The germline V gene encodes CDR1 MNHEY and CDR2 SVGEGT. There are 16 residues in the CDR3. The DNA for the CDR3 is TGTGCCAGCAGTTACCCTCCGGGACAGGGGACAGATACGCAGTATTTT. This sequence encodes CASSYPPGQGTDTQYF.

The chain joins TRBV6-5 to TRBJ1-5; D is unresolved. The germline V gene has CDR1 MNHEY and CDR2 SVGAGI. Deletions cut 2 bases from V and 3 bases from J, with 5 bases between. The CDR3 consists of 13 residues. The CDR3 here is CASSYRDNQPQHF. The CDR3 nucleotides are TGTGCCAGCAGTTACCGGGACAATCAGCCCCAGCATTTT.

V is TRBV30 and J is TRBJ1-6; TRBD1 agrees at 9 bases. The CDR3 contains 15 residues. V shed 5 bases and J 9 bases; nucleotides not matched to a gene: 11. Germline V CDR1 and CDR2: GTSNPN, SVGIG (reference sequence). The CDR3 DNA follows: TGTGCCTGGTCTCCGGGACAGGGACTTCTTTCACCCCTCCACTTT. Protein sequence: CAWSPGQGLLSPLHF.

V gene TRBV18 combines with J gene TRBJ2-1; a weak D match, TRBD2 (5 bases). The CDR3 runs 16 residues. The V and J ends lost 3 bases and 4 bases respectively, with 16 bases between them. The germline gives CDR1 KGHSH, CDR2 LQKENI. For the CDR3, the DNA is TGTGCCAGCTCACCCCCCCCGGGGTCAGGATACAATGAGCAGTTCTTC. Amino acid sequence: CASSPPPGSGYNEQFF.